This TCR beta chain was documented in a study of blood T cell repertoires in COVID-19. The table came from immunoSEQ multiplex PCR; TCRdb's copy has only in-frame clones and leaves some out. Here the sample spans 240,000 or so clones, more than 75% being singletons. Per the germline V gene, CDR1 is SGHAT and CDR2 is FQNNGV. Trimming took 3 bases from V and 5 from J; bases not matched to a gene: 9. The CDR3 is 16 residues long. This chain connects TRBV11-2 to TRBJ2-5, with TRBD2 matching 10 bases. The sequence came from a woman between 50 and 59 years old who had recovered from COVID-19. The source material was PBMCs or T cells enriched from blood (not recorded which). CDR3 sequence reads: CASSFNLAGVGETQYF. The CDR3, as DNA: TGTGCCAGCAGCTTCAACCTAGCGGGAGTTGGCGAGACCCAGTACTTC.